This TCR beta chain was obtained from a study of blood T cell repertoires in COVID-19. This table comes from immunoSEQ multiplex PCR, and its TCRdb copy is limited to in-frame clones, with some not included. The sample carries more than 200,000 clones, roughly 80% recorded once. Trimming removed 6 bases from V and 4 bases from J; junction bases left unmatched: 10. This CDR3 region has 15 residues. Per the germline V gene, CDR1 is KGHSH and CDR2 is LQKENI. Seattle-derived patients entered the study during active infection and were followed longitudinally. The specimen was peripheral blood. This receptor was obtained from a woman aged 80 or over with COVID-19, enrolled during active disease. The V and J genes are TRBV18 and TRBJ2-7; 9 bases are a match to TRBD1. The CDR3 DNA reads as TGTGCCAGCTCGTCTGGGACAGGGTGGAATTACGAGCAGTACTTC. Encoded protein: CASSSGTGWNYEQYF.